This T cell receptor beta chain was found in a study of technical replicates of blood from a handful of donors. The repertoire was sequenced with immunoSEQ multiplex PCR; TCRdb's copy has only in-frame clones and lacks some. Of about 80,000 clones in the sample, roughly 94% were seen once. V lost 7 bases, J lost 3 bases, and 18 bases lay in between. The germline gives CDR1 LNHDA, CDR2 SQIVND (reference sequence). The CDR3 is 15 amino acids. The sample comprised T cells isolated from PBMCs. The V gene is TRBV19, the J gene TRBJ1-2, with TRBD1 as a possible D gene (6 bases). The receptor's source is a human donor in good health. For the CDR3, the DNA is TGTGCCAGTACCCAAACAGGGCTTGGGGACTATGGCTACACCTTC. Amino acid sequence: CASTQTGLGDYGYTF.